This T cell receptor (beta chain) was recorded in a study of shared clonotypes between healthy human individuals. The CDR3 runs 15 residues. Trimming took off 3 bases at V and 2 bases at J, with 11 bases between the two ends. The V gene's germline CDR1 is MDHEN and CDR2 SYDVKM. Profiled with immunoSEQ multiplex PCR; TCRdb holds only in-frame clones, not every one. Of under 1,100,000 clones in the sample, approximately 80% were seen once. The TCR originated in a man aged 18 to 30 in good health. Some clones in this sample may be carry-over from other donors' samples. The gene calls are TRBV28 and TRBJ1-5, with D tentatively TRBD1 (6 bases). Sequenced input: memory CD4+ T cells from PBMCs. Subset indicated: CD45RA-negative fraction. CDR3 DNA sequence: TGTGCCAGCAGTTTCGGACAGATCGGCAATCAGCCCCAGCATTTT. Translated: CASSFGQIGNQPQHF.